A single sample gave rise to the 12 T cell receptor beta chains below, sequenced in a study of metastatic and nonmetastatic thyroid tumors. MiXCR re-clonotyped the PCR reads for TCRdb. The repertoire holds 20,000 to 25,000 clones, around 10% seen once, with approximately 8.1% in the top ten. Every patient underwent thyroid surgery untreated. Input material: blood. These receptors were taken from a female donor with papillary thyroid cancer or a benign thyroid nodule (not recorded which). Some clones in this sample may be carry-over from other donors' samples.

This clone was observed a few times. The genes are TRBV6-7 and TRBJ2-1; D perhaps matches TRBD1 (6 bases). TRBV6-7 is assigned to the ORF class and has an uncertain function. V gave up 2 bases and J gave up 1 base, with 9 bases separating them. The length of the CDR3 is 15 residues. CDR3 amino acids: CASSYGDNSYNEQFF. In DNA form, the CDR3 reads TGTGCCAGCAGTTACGGGGACAATTCCTACAATGAGCAGTTCTTC.

This clone was recorded a few times. This rearrangement joins TRBV3-1 to TRBJ2-3; TRBD1 aligns across 9 bases. This CDR3 spans 16 amino acids. Germline CDR1 reads LGHDT; CDR2 reads YNNKEL (reference sequence). The trim removed 1 base at V and 3 bases at J, leaving 5 bases unmatched. The DNA for the CDR3 is TGTGCCAGCAGCCAAGTCAAGACAGGGGGTACAGATACGCAGTATTTT. Translating it yields CASSQVKTGGTDTQYF.

This clone was seen repeatedly, ten times or more. The chain employs TRBV19 and TRBJ2-1; 12 bases align to TRBD2. The CDR3 contains 18 residues. Trimming took 5 bases from V and 7 from J; bases not matched to a gene: 15. The V gene's germline CDR1 is LNHDA and CDR2 SQIVND (reference sequence). The CDR3 spells CASSPSSLAGGPRNEQFF. The CDR3 DNA is TGTGCCAGTAGTCCTTCCTCCCTAGCGGGAGGGCCGAGGAATGAGCAGTTCTTC.

In the case of this clone: A much larger clone is a single base away; this may be a read error. The conserved final phenylalanine or tryptophan is absent from the CDR3, which likely points to a read error. The rearrangement joins TRBV19 to TRBJ2-1; D not resolved. The CDR3 runs to 13 residues. V lost 2 bases and J 3 bases, leaving 5 bases between the germline ends. CDR1 and CDR2 (germline): LNHDA, SQIVND (reference sequence). CDR3 residues: CASSISSYNEQFL. CDR3 DNA sequence: TGTGCCAGTAGTATATCCAGCTACAATGAGCAGTTCCTC.

This clone showed up many times. The sample holds other DNA sequences that translate to the same CDR3. The chain has TRBV15 and TRBJ2-5, with D perhaps assigned TRBD1 or TRBD2 (6 bases each). This CDR3 is 23 amino acids long. The V end was cut by 3 bases, the J end by 0 bases, with 35 bases between. Germline CDR1 and CDR2: LNHNV and YYDKDF (reference sequence). CDR3 coding DNA: TGTGCCACCAGCAGTACCCTTAGAGGGGGTACACTTATTAAGCGGGCTAACCAAGAGACCCAGTACTTC. The encoded protein is CATSSTLRGGTLIKRANQETQYF.

This clone has a count of ten or more. V is TRBV6-1 and J is TRBJ2-4, with D perhaps TRBD1 or TRBD2 (5 bases each). V dropped 7 bases and J dropped 7 bases, with 14 bases sitting between them. The CDR3 covers 13 residues. Germline V gene data show CDR1 as MNHNS and CDR2 as SASEGT. CDR3 DNA: TGTGCCAGCACGAGGGGTGGGCTGAACATTCAGTACTTC. Its translation is CASTRGGLNIQYF.

J is TRBJ2-7 and V is TRBV11-2; 9 bases align to TRBD2. Trimming removed 5 bases from V and 6 bases from J; junction bases left unmatched: 5. The CDR3 consists of 13 residues. Germline V gene lookup returns CDR1 SGHAT and CDR2 FQNNGV. The CDR3 region has the DNA TGTGCCAGCAGCGGGGGACTAGCAGCCGAGCAGTACTTC. Its translation is CASSGGLAAEQYF.

In its sample, this clone was seen many times. A much larger clone lies one base from this, so it may be a read error. It is likely a read error, because the conserved phenylalanine at the end of the CDR3 is missing. The V gene is TRBV6-1, the J gene TRBJ1-4; D is undetermined. Germline-derived CDR1 and CDR2 are MNHNS and SASEGT. This CDR3 region has 14 residues. V lost 3 bases, J lost 4 bases, and 9 bases lay in between. The CDR3 DNA follows: TGTGCCAGCAGTGACAGGCTACTTAATGAAAAACTGTTTCTT. Protein sequence: CASSDRLLNEKLFL.

The chain recombines TRBV20-1 with TRBJ2-7, with 10 bases aligning to TRBD1. This CDR3 comprises 15 residues. Looked up from germline, CDR1 is DFQATT and CDR2 is SNEGSKA (reference sequence). V dropped 7 bases and J dropped 7; count of bases not matched to a gene: 16. The CDR3 spells CSVLPSGTGVGEQYF. CDR3 DNA: TGCAGTGTTCTCCCATCCGGGACAGGGGTGGGTGAGCAGTACTTC.

The table lists this clone with many counts. The V call is TRBV2, the J call TRBJ2-3; D gene unclear. V gave up 4 bases and J gave up 2 bases, with 1 base separating them. Germline V gene data show CDR1 as SNHLY and CDR2 as FYNNEI. This CDR3 region has 11 residues. The CDR3 here is CASSVTDTQYF. CDR3 bases: TGTGCCAGCAGTGTCACAGATACGCAGTATTTT. Full variable domain (remainder filled in from reference TRBV2 and TRBJ2-3): EPEVTQTPSHQVTQMGQEVILRCVPISNHLYFYWYRQILGQKVEFLVSFYNNEISEKSEIFDDQFSVERPDGSNFTLKIRSTKLEDSAMYFCASSVTDTQYFGPGTRLTVL.

This clone was found many times. The chain joins TRBV12-3 or TRBV12-4 to TRBJ1-1; D remains unclear. V lost 3 bases and J lost 2, with 13 bases in between. This CDR3 contains 15 residues. Written as DNA, the CDR3 is TGTGCCAGCAGTTTGCCCATGTCCAGCAACACTGAAGCTTTCTTT. This encodes CASSLPMSSNTEAFF.

The DNA for the CDR3 is TGTGCCAGCAGTTTGCGGGTACTTCCGGACGAGCAGTACTTC. Translated, it gives CASSLRVLPDEQYF. This sequence joins TRBV6-2 or TRBV6-3 and TRBJ2-7, with a tentative D call TRBD2 (5 bases). Germline-derived CDR1 and CDR2 are MNHEY and SVGEGT. V shed 4 bases and J shed 5 bases, with 15 bases lying between them. The CDR3 has 14 residues.